Sequencing of this T cell receptor beta chain was carried out in a study of blood T cell repertoires in COVID-19. The repertoire was sequenced with immunoSEQ multiplex PCR; TCRdb's copy has only in-frame clones and lacks some. The sample records approximately 35,000 clones, about 90% being singletons. This clonotype originated in a human donor with active COVID-19. The donor label of this sample is uncertain. Material for sequencing was peripheral blood.

The CDR3 DNA reads as TGTGCCAGCAGTTACGGGACAGGGGAAAACTATGGCTACACCTTC. Amino acid sequence: CASSYGTGENYGYTF. The chain has TRBV6-2 or TRBV6-3 and TRBJ1-2, with 10 bases that match TRBD1. V gave up 2 bases and J gave up 2 bases; unmatched junction bases: 2. The CDR3 consists of 15 residues. Per the germline V gene, CDR1 is MNHEY and CDR2 is SVGEGT.